Listed below are T cell receptor beta chains from one sample, sequenced in a study of T cells in tuberculosis. Sequencing used immunoSEQ multiplex PCR; TCRdb keeps in-frame clones, though not all of them. The table lists about 35,000 clones, approximately 93% of them singletons, with roughly 11% in the top ten. This material consisted of PBMCs, taken at tuberculosis diagnosis. These receptors all stem from an adult with tuberculosis. CDR3s include the opening cysteine and the closing phenylalanine or tryptophan. The D gene is left open where the match is weak. Clone size is stated in some rows and not others, as once, few, many or a class when expanded.

size: .
J: TRBJ1-6
D: TRBD1
V: TRBV6-5
DNA: TGTGCCAGCAGCCGAGACAGGGTTAATTCACCCCTCCACTTT
CDR3: CASSRDRVNSPLHF

size: .
J: TRBJ2-2
D: TRBD1
V: TRBV9
DNA: TGTGCCAGCAGCACGCCAAGGGGGCTAGCGAACACCGGGGAGCTGTTTTTT
CDR3: CASSTPRGLANTGELFF

size: once
J: TRBJ1-1
D: TRBD1
V: TRBV5-8
DNA: TGTGCCAGCAGCTTGGGGACAGGGCCCATGAACACTGAAGCTTTCTTT
CDR3: CASSLGTGPMNTEAFF

size: .
J: TRBJ1-1
D: .
V: TRBV4-1
DNA: TGCGCCAGCCTCCGACTATGGGGGGGAGGGGATAGAACTGAAGCTTTCTTT
CDR3: CASLRLWGGGDRTEAFF

size: .
J: TRBJ2-2
D: TRBD2
V: TRBV27
DNA: TGTGCCAGCAGTCCCTTGAGGGCTAGCGGGAGGACCGGGGAGCTGTTTTTT
CDR3: CASSPLRASGRTGELFF

size: .
J: TRBJ2-3
D: TRBD1
V: TRBV11-3
DNA: TGTGCCAGCAGCTGGAGGGGACAGGGGGCATCAGATACGCAGTATTTT
CDR3: CASSWRGQGASDTQYF

size: .
J: TRBJ2-1
D: TRBD2
V: TRBV19
DNA: TGTGCCGCGGGAGCAAGCTACTACAATGAGCAGTTCTTC
CDR3: CAAGASYYNEQFF

size: .
J: TRBJ1-1
D: .
V: TRBV5-1
DNA: TGCGCCAGCAGCTTGGCTGGGGGCAGGGTTACCGAGAACACTGAAGCTTTCTTT
CDR3: CASSLAGGRVTENTEAFF

size: once
J: TRBJ1-1
D: .
V: TRBV10-3
DNA: TGTGCCACCATCTCCATGGGAGTGGGAACTGAAGCTTTCTTT
CDR3: CATISMGVGTEAFF

size: .
J: TRBJ1-4
D: TRBD1
V: TRBV5-8
DNA: TGTGCCAGCAGCTTCAGGGGGCTGGGTAATGAAAAACTGTTTTTT
CDR3: CASSFRGLGNEKLFF

size: .
J: TRBJ2-5
D: TRBD2
V: TRBV2
DNA: TGTGCCAGCAGTCTAATCCTAGCGGAGAAAGAGACCCAGTACTTC
CDR3: CASSLILAEKETQYF

size: .
J: TRBJ2-1
D: .
V: TRBV6-1
DNA: TGTGCCACCCGGTCACGTTCAGGGATATACAATGAGCAGTTCTTC
CDR3: CATRSRSGIYNEQFF

size: .
J: TRBJ1-1
D: TRBD1
V: TRBV9
DNA: TGTGCCAGCAGCGCCTGGGACAGTCTGAACACTGAAGCTTTCTTT
CDR3: CASSAWDSLNTEAFF

size: .
J: TRBJ2-7
D: .
V: TRBV28
DNA: TGTGCCAGCAGTCCAGTGGGGGGTGCGGGCTACGAGCAGTACTTC
CDR3: CASSPVGGAGYEQYF

size: .
J: TRBJ1-5
D: .
V: TRBV6-6
DNA: TGTGCCAGCAGGAGCCACAGAGATAGCAATCAGCCCCAGCATTTT
CDR3: CASRSHRDSNQPQHF

size: .
J: TRBJ1-2
D: TRBD1
V: TRBV29-1
DNA: TGCAGCGTCAAGGAAACCGGGACAGGGGGCGGGGGCTACACCTTC
CDR3: CSVKETGTGGGGYTF

size: .
J: TRBJ1-4
D: TRBD1
V: TRBV30
DNA: TGTGCCTGGGACAGGGGGCGCGATGAAAAACTGTTTTTT
CDR3: CAWDRGRDEKLFF

size: .
J: TRBJ1-1
D: .
V: TRBV5-1
DNA: TGCGCCAGCAGCCCCGCAGGGGTAGGGGCTTTCTTT
CDR3: CASSPAGVGAFF

size: .
J: TRBJ2-1
D: TRBD2
V: TRBV27
DNA: TGTGCCAGCAGGACCAGACTAGCGGGGTACAATGAGCAGTTCTTC
CDR3: CASRTRLAGYNEQFF

size: .
J: TRBJ1-1
D: .
V: TRBV2
DNA: TGTGCCAGCAGTGAAGCGCTTGTGGCAGTCCCCTTCTTT
CDR3: CASSEALVAVPFF

size: .
J: TRBJ1-2
D: .
V: TRBV4-2
DNA: TGTGCCAGCAGCCAAGATCAGTCTAACTATGGCTACACCTTC
CDR3: CASSQDQSNYGYTF

size: once
J: TRBJ2-5
D: TRBD2
V: TRBV30
DNA: TGTGCCTGGAACCCGACTAGCGGGGTAGAGACCCAGTACTTC
CDR3: CAWNPTSGVETQYF

size: few
J: TRBJ1-1
D: .
V: TRBV9
DNA: TGTGCCAGCAGCGTAGCAGGGGACACTGAAGCTTTCTTT
CDR3: CASSVAGDTEAFF

size: .
J: TRBJ2-1
D: TRBD2
V: TRBV19
DNA: TGTGCCAGTAGTATCCTAGCGGGAGACAATGAGCAGTTCTTC
CDR3: CASSILAGDNEQFF

size: .
J: TRBJ1-3
D: .
V: TRBV30
DNA: TGTGCCTGGAGGGTGACATTCGGAAACACCATATATTTT
CDR3: CAWRVTFGNTIYF

size: .
J: TRBJ2-1
D: TRBD2
V: TRBV9
DNA: TGTGCCAGCAGCCCAAGACTAGCGGGAACGAATGAGCAGTTCTTC
CDR3: CASSPRLAGTNEQFF

size: .
J: TRBJ1-2
D: .
V: TRBV10-3
DNA: TGTGCCATCACTCAAAGACAGATTAACTATGGCTACACCTTC
CDR3: CAITQRQINYGYTF

size: medium-sized
J: TRBJ1-2
D: .
V: TRBV2
DNA: TGTGCCAGCACCCCCGGGGGGACATTCTATGGCTACACCTTC
CDR3: CASTPGGTFYGYTF

size: .
J: TRBJ1-2
D: TRBD1
V: TRBV27
DNA: TGTGCCAGCAGTTTATGGGGGCCAGGGGGCTATGGCTACACCTTC
CDR3: CASSLWGPGGYGYTF

size: once
J: TRBJ2-7
D: .
V: TRBV28
DNA: TGTGCCACTCGACAGGAGTCCTACGAGCAGTACTTC
CDR3: CATRQESYEQYF

size: .
J: TRBJ1-1
D: .
V: TRBV13
DNA: TGTGCCAGCAGCTTCCGCGGAGACAACACTGAAGCTTTCTTT
CDR3: CASSFRGDNTEAFF

size: .
J: TRBJ2-1
D: .
V: TRBV27
DNA: TGTGCCAGCAGCCCCCTCGGTGGTTACAATGAGCAGTTCTTC
CDR3: CASSPLGGYNEQFF

size: .
J: TRBJ2-4
D: TRBD1
V: TRBV29-1
DNA: TGCAGCGTTTATCTAGACAGGGTGGGGGTTCGGATTCAGTACTTC
CDR3: CSVYLDRVGVRIQYF

size: .
J: TRBJ1-2
D: TRBD1
V: TRBV5-1
DNA: TGCGCCAGCAGCTTTGCCGGGACAGGACGCGGCTACACCTTC
CDR3: CASSFAGTGRGYTF

size: .
J: TRBJ2-7
D: .
V: TRBV10-3
DNA: TGCGTCACAGGTTCGGCGGACTACGAGCAGTACTTC
CDR3: CVTGSADYEQYF

size: .
J: TRBJ1-4
D: .
V: TRBV30
DNA: TGTGCCTCTCCGGGGAGCGGTGAAAAACTGTTTTTT
CDR3: CASPGSGEKLFF

size: .
J: TRBJ2-5
D: TRBD2
V: TRBV7-2
DNA: TGTGCCAGCAGCTTAGCACTAGCGGGGGGCGCCGTATCCTCAGAGACCCAGTACTTC
CDR3: CASSLALAGGAVSSETQYF

size: once
J: TRBJ1-2
D: TRBD1
V: TRBV18
DNA: TGTGCCAGCTCACCCCAGGGGGGAGATGGCTACACCTTC
CDR3: CASSPQGGDGYTF

size: .
J: TRBJ1-5
D: TRBD1
V: TRBV2
DNA: TGTGCCAGCAGCGGGACAGGGAACCAGCCCCAGCATTTT
CDR3: CASSGTGNQPQHF

size: .
J: TRBJ1-2
D: TRBD1
V: TRBV5-1
DNA: TGCGCCAGCAGTCCGGGACAGACCTCCGGCTACACCTTC
CDR3: CASSPGQTSGYTF

size: .
J: TRBJ2-2
D: TRBD2
V: TRBV28
DNA: TGTGCCAGCAGTTTGCCGACTAGCGGGATCACCGGGGAGCTGTTTTTT
CDR3: CASSLPTSGITGELFF